Following are 23 T cell receptor beta chains from one sample sequenced in a study of T cells in Graves' hyperthyroidism and ophthalmopathy. RNA transcripts yielded amplified TCR beta CDR3 regions. First-round RT-PCR targeting the TCR CDR3 was performed with the HTBI primer set. MiXCR, applied by TCRdb to the multiplex PCR reads, yields one record per CDR3 protein. The table has roughly 560,000 distinct CDR3 sequences, roughly 14% seen once. Source material: blood. The receptor set was obtained from a woman aged 40 to 50 with Graves' ophthalmopathy.

The table lists this clonotype with a few counts. V and J are TRBV19 and TRBJ1-3; tentative D call: TRBD1 (6 bases). V shed 6 bases and J shed 8 bases, with 14 bases lying between them. Per germline, CDR1 LNHDA and CDR2 SQIVND (reference sequence). The CDR3 sequence is 13 residues long. CDR3 nucleotides: TGTGCCAGTAGAAGACAGGTCACCGACACCATATATTTT. This encodes CASRRQVTDTIYF.

This clonotype was counted at least ten times. This chain links TRBV28 with TRBJ1-1; the D is unclear. Germline CDR1 is MDHEN and CDR2 is SYDVKM. The CDR3 is 11 residues long. V was cut by 8 bases and J by 1 base, with 5 bases left in between. The CDR3 is CASLSNTEAFF. CDR3 nucleotides: TGTGCCAGCCTGTCGAACACTGAAGCTTTCTTT. The full variable domain, completed using reference TRBV28 and TRBJ1-1, is DVKVTQSSRYLVKRTGEKVFLECVQDMDHENMFWYRQDPGLGLRLIYFSYDVKMKEKGDIPEGYSVSREKKERFSLILESASTNQTSMYLCASLSNTEAFFGQGTRLTVV.

This clonotype has only a few counts. The chain recombines TRBV11-3 with TRBJ2-2; TRBD2 matches at 10 bases. This CDR3 is 19 amino acids long. Germline lookup yields CDR1 SGHNT and CDR2 YENEEA. J gave up 4 bases and V 1 base, and 12 bases lay outside the gene matches. CDR3 region: CASSLVLAGISAPTGELFF. The CDR3 region has the DNA TGTGCCAGCAGCTTAGTACTAGCGGGAATCTCAGCCCCCACCGGGGAGCTGTTTTTT.

This clonotype was recorded many times. This rearrangement joins TRBV20-1 to TRBJ2-7, with D possibly matching TRBD1 (6 bases). Germline V lookup: CDR1 DFQATT, CDR2 SNEGSKA (reference sequence). The V end lost 5 bases, the J end lost 3 bases, and 17 bases lay between the germline ends. This CDR3 spans 14 amino acids. CDR3 bases: TGCAGTGCTGCCCGGACAGATTCTTTCTACGAGCAGTACTTC. Translating it yields CSAARTDSFYEQYF.

In this sample, this clonotype turned up many times. The chain joins TRBV28 to TRBJ2-5; D not resolved. CDR3 size: 14 residues. Germline values: CDR1 MDHEN, CDR2 SYDVKM. V gave up 1 base and J gave up 4 bases, with 10 bases separating them. CDR3 nucleotide sequence: TGTGCCAGCAGTTTATACTCTAAAGGAGAGACCCAGTACTTC. Translated: CASSLYSKGETQYF.

This clonotype was seen many times. The chain carries TRBV6-2 or TRBV6-3 and TRBJ2-7, with 13 bases that match TRBD2. The CDR3 is made up of 18 amino acids. Germline values: CDR1 MNHEY, CDR2 SVGEGT. V trimming: 5 bases; J trimming: 0 bases; junction bases outside the gene matches: 10. The CDR3 protein is CASSPGLAGSIPSYEQYF. DNA of the CDR3: TGTGCCAGCAGTCCGGGACTAGCGGGATCTATACCCTCCTACGAGCAGTACTTC.

As DNA, the CDR3 is TGTGCCAGCAGTTTAAGTGGGGCGGTGGACCACGAGCAGTACTTC. This translates into CASSLSGAVDHEQYF. The rearrangement links TRBV11-3 to TRBJ2-7; TRBD1 is a possible D gene (5 bases). Germline values: CDR1 SGHNT, CDR2 YENEEA. This CDR3 is 15 amino acids long. V lost 6 bases and J 5 bases, leaving 20 bases between the germline ends.

The chain has TRBV6-1 and TRBJ1-1; no clear D. CDR3 length: 14 residues. Germline CDR1 reads MNHNS; CDR2 reads SASEGT. V was trimmed by 3 bases and J by 6 bases, leaving 14 bases between them. CDR3 coding DNA: TGTGCCAGCAGTGACGGACCAGGTGCCGCTGAAGCTTTCTTT. Translating it yields CASSDGPGAAEAFF.

This clonotype was counted many times. The chain is built from TRBV28 and TRBJ2-5; unclear D gene. This CDR3 is built from 16 residues. V was pared by 1 base and J by 2 bases, with 14 bases between. Germline V gene sequence: CDR1 MDHEN, CDR2 SYDVKM. This CDR3 is CASSLFLRTTQETQYF. CDR3 nucleotides: TGTGCCAGCAGTTTATTCTTGCGGACGACTCAAGAGACCCAGTACTTC.

This clonotype was found many times. The chain links TRBV28 to TRBJ1-1, with 9 bases matching TRBD1. V was pared by 7 bases and J by 0 bases, with 12 bases of the junction left unmatched. The germline V gene has CDR1 MDHEN and CDR2 SYDVKM. The CDR3 runs to 17 residues. The DNA for the CDR3 is TGTGCCAGCATCCAACAACAGGGGGCGGGAATGAACACTGAAGCTTTCTTT. This sequence encodes CASIQQQGAGMNTEAFF.

This clonotype was observed many times. This chain joins TRBV29-1 and TRBJ1-1, with unresolved D. The V gene lost 6 bases and the J gene lost 1 base, with 6 bases spanning the gap. From germline, CDR1 is SQVTM and CDR2 ANQGSEA. The CDR3 length is 11 residues. CDR3 DNA sequence: TGCAGCGTCCAACGGAACACTGAAGCTTTCTTT. Translating it yields CSVQRNTEAFF.

V is TRBV7-2 and J is TRBJ2-1, with TRBD2 matching 7 bases. This CDR3 comprises 14 residues. Germline V gene sequence: CDR1 SGHTA, CDR2 FQGNSA. V dropped 3 bases and J dropped 4; count of bases not matched to a gene: 3. As DNA, the CDR3 is TGTGCCAGCAGCTTCGGAGCGGGGTACAATGAGCAGTTCTTC. Translation gives CASSFGAGYNEQFF. Full variable domain (remainder filled in from reference TRBV7-2 and TRBJ2-1): GAGVSQSPSNKVTEKGKDVELRCDPISGHTALYWYRQSLGQGLEFLIYFQGNSAPDKSGLPSDRFSAERTGGSVSTLTIQRTQQEDSAVYLCASSFGAGYNEQFFGPGTRLTVL.

This clonotype was counted between two and nine times. This chain connects TRBV7-9 to TRBJ1-2; D gene uncertain. The V gene lost 3 bases and the J gene lost 8 bases, with 16 bases spanning the gap. CDR3 length: 14 amino acids. Germline loops: CDR1 SEHNR, CDR2 FQNEAQ (reference sequence). CDR3 bases: TGTGCCAGCAGCTTCTTCGAGTCCGAGGAAGGCTACACCTTC. This sequence encodes CASSFFESEEGYTF.

This clonotype was recorded at least ten times. The gene calls are TRBV5-6 and TRBJ2-5; a possible D gene is TRBD1 (6 bases). V lost 3 bases, J lost 2 bases, and 20 bases lay in between. The CDR3 contains 17 residues. Germline-derived CDR1 and CDR2 are SGHDT and YYEEEE. Written as DNA, the CDR3 is TGTGCCAGCAGCTGGGGGCCCGGGACGGGACCGCAAGAGACCCAGTACTTC. This translates into CASSWGPGTGPQETQYF.

This clonotype was counted ten times or more. The V call is TRBV20-1, the J call TRBJ2-5; D gene ambiguous. This CDR3 is 15 amino acids long. Per the germline V gene, CDR1 is DFQATT and CDR2 is SNEGSKA (reference sequence). Trimming took 0 bases from V and 5 from J, leaving 16 bases between them. The CDR3 region has the DNA TGCAGTGCTAGAGATCGCCGAGGCTTGGAGGAGACCCAGTACTTC. Translation: CSARDRRGLEETQYF.

This clonotype occurred many times. The chain combines TRBV6-1 with TRBJ1-2, with D uncertain. V was cut by 0 bases and J by 3 bases, with 8 bases left in between. This CDR3 is built from 14 residues. The germline CDR1 and CDR2 sequences are MNHNS and SASEGT. CDR3 bases: TGTGCCAGCAGTGAAGCGATAAGATACTATGGCTACACCTTC. Protein sequence: CASSEAIRYYGYTF.

This clonotype was counted many times. V usage is TRBV12-3 or TRBV12-4 and J usage is TRBJ1-1; perhaps TRBD1 as D (6 bases). The CDR3 consists of 14 residues. V gave up 6 bases and J gave up 0 bases, with 11 bases separating them. The chain's CDR3 is CASSPTGLNTEAFF. CDR3 in DNA: TGTGCCAGCAGCCCGACAGGTCTGAACACTGAAGCTTTCTTT.

Ten or more counts support this clonotype. V gene TRBV30 combines with J gene TRBJ1-1; D gene uncertain. This CDR3 region has 11 residues. Germline lookup yields CDR1 GTSNPN and CDR2 SVGIG (reference sequence). V dropped 3 bases and J dropped 7 bases, with 9 bases sitting between them. The CDR3 is CAWSRNDEAFF. The CDR3 DNA reads TGTGCCTGGAGCCGGAACGATGAAGCTTTCTTT.

In its sample, this clonotype was seen many times. The V and J genes are TRBV12-3 or TRBV12-4 and TRBJ2-7; tentatively, D is TRBD1 or TRBD2 (5 bases each). The CDR3 contains 12 residues. V was clipped by 1 base and J by 5 bases, with 6 bases between them. CDR3 DNA: TGTGCCAGCAGTTTAGGGGGGAACGAGCAGTACTTC. Protein product: CASSLGGNEQYF.

At least ten counts were recorded for this clonotype. This chain uses TRBV2 with TRBJ2-7; 10 bases match TRBD1. This CDR3 spans 15 amino acids. Germline V gives CDR1 SNHLY, CDR2 FYNNEI. J gave up 4 bases and V 1 base, and 4 bases lay outside the gene matches. The chain's CDR3 is CASSEGQGAPYEQYF. The CDR3 coding sequence is TGTGCCAGCAGTGAAGGACAGGGGGCGCCGTACGAGCAGTACTTC.

J is TRBJ2-4 and V is TRBV20-1; 7 bases align to TRBD1. The CDR3 spans 13 residues. V lost 6 bases to trimming and J lost 4 bases; unmatched junction nucleotides: 6. Germline V gene lookup returns CDR1 DFQATT and CDR2 SNEGSKA (reference sequence). CDR3 nucleotides: TGCAGTGCCCGGGACAGTGAGAAAAACATTCAGTACTTC. Amino acid sequence: CSARDSEKNIQYF.

This clonotype was detected many times. The V and J genes are TRBV6-5 and TRBJ1-1; 7 nucleotides match TRBD1. CDR1 and CDR2 from the germline V gene are MNHEY and SVGAGI. The CDR3 has 14 amino acids. V shed 6 bases and J 2 bases; nucleotides not matched to a gene: 6. CDR3 bases: TGTGCCAGCAGCTCCCACAGGGGTAACACTGAAGCTTTCTTT. Translation gives CASSSHRGNTEAFF.

The gene calls are TRBV6-2 or TRBV6-3 and TRBJ1-5, with 10 bases matching TRBD1. Germline V gives CDR1 MNHEY, CDR2 SVGEGT. V lost 6 bases and J lost 1; bases outside the gene matches: 6. The CDR3 totals 16 residues. The CDR3 region is CASRKTGGGSNQPQHF. In nucleotides, the CDR3 is TGTGCCAGCAGGAAGACAGGGGGCGGAAGCAATCAGCCCCAGCATTTT.